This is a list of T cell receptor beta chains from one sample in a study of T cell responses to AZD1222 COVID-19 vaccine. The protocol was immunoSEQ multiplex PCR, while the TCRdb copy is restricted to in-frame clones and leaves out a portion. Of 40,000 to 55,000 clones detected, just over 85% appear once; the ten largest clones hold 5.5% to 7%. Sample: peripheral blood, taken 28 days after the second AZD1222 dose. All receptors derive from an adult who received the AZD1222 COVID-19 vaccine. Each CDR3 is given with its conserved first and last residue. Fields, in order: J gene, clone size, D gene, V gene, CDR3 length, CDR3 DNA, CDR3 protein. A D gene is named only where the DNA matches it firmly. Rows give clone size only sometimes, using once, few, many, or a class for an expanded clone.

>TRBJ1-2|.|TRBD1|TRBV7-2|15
TGTGCCAGCAGCCCCGCCGGGACAGGGTTGGCTGGCTACACCTTC
CASSPAGTGLAGYTF
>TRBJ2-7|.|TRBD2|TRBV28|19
TGTGCCAGCAGTTTACCCAGGGCCGGGACTAGCCCCACTTCGGGAGAGCAGTACTTC
CASSLPRAGTSPTSGEQYF
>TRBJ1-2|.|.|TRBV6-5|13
TGTGCCAGCAGTTTAAGGGTTGCAGCTGGCTACACCTTC
CASSLRVAAGYTF
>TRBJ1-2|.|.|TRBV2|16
TGTGCCAGCAGACAGGGAGGGACTCCACTAGGCTATGGCTACACCTTC
CASRQGGTPLGYGYTF
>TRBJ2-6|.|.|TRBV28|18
TGTGCCAGCAGTTTTCCCCTCGAGGACAGCTCTGGGGCCAACGTCCTGACTTTC
CASSFPLEDSSGANVLTF
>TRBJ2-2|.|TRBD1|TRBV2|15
TGTGCCAGCATCTGGGGACAGGGGACCACCGGGGAGCTGTTTTTT
CASIWGQGTTGELFF
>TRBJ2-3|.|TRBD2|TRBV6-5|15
TGTGCCAGCAGCCGGACTAGCGGGAGGGCAGATACGCAGTATTTT
CASSRTSGRADTQYF
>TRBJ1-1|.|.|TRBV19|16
TGTGCCAGTAGTATCACGCCACGCAGGAGGAAGACTGAAGCTTTCTTT
CASSITPRRRKTEAFF
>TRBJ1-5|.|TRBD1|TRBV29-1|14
TGCAGCGTTGCGAGAGGGGGCGCAGGGCAGCCCCAGCATTTT
CSVARGGAGQPQHF
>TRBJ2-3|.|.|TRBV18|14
TGTGCCAGCTCACCAATGGGAAGCACAGATACGCAGTATTTT
CASSPMGSTDTQYF
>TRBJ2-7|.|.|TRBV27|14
TGTGCCAGCAGTTTCCACGGGGAATCCTACGAGCAGTACTTC
CASSFHGESYEQYF
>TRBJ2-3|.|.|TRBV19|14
TGTGCCAGTAGTATAGACCCTAGCACAGATACGCAGTATTTT
CASSIDPSTDTQYF
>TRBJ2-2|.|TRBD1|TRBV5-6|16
TGTGCCAGCAGCTTCCCGGGACAGGCCAGCCCCGGGGAGCTGTTTTTT
CASSFPGQASPGELFF
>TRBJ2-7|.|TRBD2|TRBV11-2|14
TGTGCCAGCAGCCCGAGGACGGGAGGGTCCGAGCAGTACTTC
CASSPRTGGSEQYF
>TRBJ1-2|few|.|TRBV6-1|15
TGTGCCAGCAGTGAAGCTGGAGGACAAGCCTATGGCTACACCTTC
CASSEAGGQAYGYTF
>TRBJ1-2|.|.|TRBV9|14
TGTGCCAGCAGCGTAGCTCGGCAGGGTAATGGCTACACCTTC
CASSVARQGNGYTF
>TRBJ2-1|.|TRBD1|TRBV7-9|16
TGTGCCAGCAGCTCCCTCATCGGGACAGCTGGCAATGAGCAGTTCTTC
CASSSLIGTAGNEQFF
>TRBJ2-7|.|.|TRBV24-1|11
TGTGCCACCGGCAGGGTCTACGAGCAGTACTTC
CATGRVYEQYF
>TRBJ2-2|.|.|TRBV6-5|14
TGTGCCTCTCGGGGCACCCTCGACACCGGGGAGCTGTTTTTT
CASRGTLDTGELFF
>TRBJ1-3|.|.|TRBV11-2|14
TGTGCCAGCAGCTTCACCCGGCGTGGAAACACCATATATTTT
CASSFTRRGNTIYF
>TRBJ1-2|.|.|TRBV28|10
TGTGCCAGCGGTTACTATGGCTACACCTTC
CASGYYGYTF
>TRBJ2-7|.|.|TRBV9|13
TGTGCCAGCAGCGTAGGTTTGCTGGGGGAGCAGTACTTC
CASSVGLLGEQYF
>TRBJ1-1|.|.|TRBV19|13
TGTGCCAGTAGTATGTGGGCGAACACTGAAGCTTTCTTT
CASSMWANTEAFF
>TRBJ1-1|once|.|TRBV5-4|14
TGTGCCAGCAGCAGAGACCGGGACATCAGCGAGGCTTTCTTT
CASSRDRDISEAFF
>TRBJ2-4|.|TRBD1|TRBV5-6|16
TGTGCCAGCAGCTGGGGGACAGGTCTAGCCAAAAACATTCAGTACTTC
CASSWGTGLAKNIQYF
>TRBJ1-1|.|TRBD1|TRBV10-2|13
TGCGCCAGCAGAGACAGGGGGCGAACTGAAGCTTTCTTT
CASRDRGRTEAFF
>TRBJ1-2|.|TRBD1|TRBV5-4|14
TGTGCCATCCAAACGACAGGGGGCACCTATGGCTACACCTTC
CAIQTTGGTYGYTF
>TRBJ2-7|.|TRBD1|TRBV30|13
TGTGCCTGGAGTGTCGGACAGGGTACCGAGCAGTACTTC
CAWSVGQGTEQYF